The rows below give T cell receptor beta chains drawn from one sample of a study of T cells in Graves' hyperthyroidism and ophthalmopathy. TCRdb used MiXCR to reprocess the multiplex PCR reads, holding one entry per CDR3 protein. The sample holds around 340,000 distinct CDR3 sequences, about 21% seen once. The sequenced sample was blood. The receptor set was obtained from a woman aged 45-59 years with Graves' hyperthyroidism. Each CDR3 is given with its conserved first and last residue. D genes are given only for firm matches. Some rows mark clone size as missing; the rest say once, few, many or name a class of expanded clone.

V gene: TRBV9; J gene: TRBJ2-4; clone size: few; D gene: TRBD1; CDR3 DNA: TGTGCCAGCAGCCTAGACAGGGGGCAAAACATTCAGTACTTC; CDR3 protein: CASSLDRGQNIQYF
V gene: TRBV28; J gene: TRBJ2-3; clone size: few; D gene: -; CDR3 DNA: TGTGCCAGCAGGGAACGGGAAGATACGCAGTATTTT; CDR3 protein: CASREREDTQYF
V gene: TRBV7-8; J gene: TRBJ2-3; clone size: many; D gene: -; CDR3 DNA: TGTGCCAGCAGCTTAGCTTTGGTAGCACCAGATACGCAGTATTTT; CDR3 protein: CASSLALVAPDTQYF
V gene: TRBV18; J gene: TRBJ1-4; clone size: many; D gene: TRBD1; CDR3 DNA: TGTGCCAGCTCACCACCGGACAGGGGTGGCGAAAAACTGTTTTTT; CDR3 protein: CASSPPDRGGEKLFF
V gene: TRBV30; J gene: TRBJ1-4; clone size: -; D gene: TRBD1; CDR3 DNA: TGTGCCTGGAGGGGCAGGGCAGGGGGCCAGGGTTCAACTAATGAAAAACTGTTTTTT; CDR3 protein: CAWRGRAGGQGSTNEKLFF
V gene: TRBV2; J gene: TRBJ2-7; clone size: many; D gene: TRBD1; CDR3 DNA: TGTGCCAGCATGACGGACAGGGGGCGGTGGGAGCAGTACTTC; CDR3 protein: CASMTDRGRWEQYF
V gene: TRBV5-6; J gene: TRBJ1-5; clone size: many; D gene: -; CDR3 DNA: TGTGCCAGCAGCTTGTACAGAGGCGTCGGCAATCAGCCCCAGCATTTT; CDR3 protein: CASSLYRGVGNQPQHF
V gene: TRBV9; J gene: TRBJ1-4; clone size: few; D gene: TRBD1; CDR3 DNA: TGTGCCAGCAGCTTCCAGGGGGCGAGGGATGAAAAACTGTTTTTT; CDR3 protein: CASSFQGARDEKLFF
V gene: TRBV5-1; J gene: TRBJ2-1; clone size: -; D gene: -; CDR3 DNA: TGCGCCAGCAGCTTCGTTGTCAGCTCCTACAATAAGCAGTTCTTC; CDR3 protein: CASSFVVSSYNKQFF
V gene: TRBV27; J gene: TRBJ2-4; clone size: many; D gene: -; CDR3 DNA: TGTGCCAGCAGTTTAGCTAGCTCAGACATTCAGTACTTC; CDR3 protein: CASSLASSDIQYF
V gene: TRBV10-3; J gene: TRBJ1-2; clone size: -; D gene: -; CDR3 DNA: TGTGCCATCAGTGAGCCCAGAGATTTAGCTAACTATGGCTACACCTTC; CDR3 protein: CAISEPRDLANYGYTF
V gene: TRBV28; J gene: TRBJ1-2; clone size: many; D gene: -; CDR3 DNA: TGTGCCACCCACCGTGGCAGCTGGGGGGGCTACACCTTC; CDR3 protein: CATHRGSWGGYTF
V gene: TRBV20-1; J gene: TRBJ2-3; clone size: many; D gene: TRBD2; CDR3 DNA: TGCAGTGCTAGAGTGTCGGGGGGAGGCCCAGATACGCAGTATTTT; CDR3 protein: CSARVSGGGPDTQYF
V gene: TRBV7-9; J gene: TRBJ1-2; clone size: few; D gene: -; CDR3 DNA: TGTGCCAGCAGCTTAGTGACAGATTACTATGGCTACACCTTC; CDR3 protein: CASSLVTDYYGYTF
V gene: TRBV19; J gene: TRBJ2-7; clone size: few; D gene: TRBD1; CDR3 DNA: TGTGCCTGCGCTTCCGGGGACAGCGCTTACGAGCAGTACTTC; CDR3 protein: CACASGDSAYEQYF
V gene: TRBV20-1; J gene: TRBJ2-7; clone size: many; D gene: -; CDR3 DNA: TGCAGTGCTAGAGATCAACCGGGGGGCAAAATCTACGAGCAGTACTTC; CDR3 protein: CSARDQPGGKIYEQYF